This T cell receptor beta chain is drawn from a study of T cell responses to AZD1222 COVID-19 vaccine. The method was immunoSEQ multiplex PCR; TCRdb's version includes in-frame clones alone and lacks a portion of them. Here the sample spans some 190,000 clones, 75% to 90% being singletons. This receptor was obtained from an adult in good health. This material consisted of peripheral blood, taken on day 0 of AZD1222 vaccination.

CDR3 in DNA: TGTGCCAGCAGCTCCCCCCGTCTAGCGGGAGCGAACACCGGGGAGCTGTTTTTT. Translated, it gives CASSSPRLAGANTGELFF. The V and J genes are TRBV7-9 and TRBJ2-2; 10 bases are shared with TRBD2. The CDR3 spans 18 residues. The trim removed 4 bases at V and 0 bases at J, leaving 8 bases unmatched. Germline loops: CDR1 SEHNR, CDR2 FQNEAQ (reference sequence).